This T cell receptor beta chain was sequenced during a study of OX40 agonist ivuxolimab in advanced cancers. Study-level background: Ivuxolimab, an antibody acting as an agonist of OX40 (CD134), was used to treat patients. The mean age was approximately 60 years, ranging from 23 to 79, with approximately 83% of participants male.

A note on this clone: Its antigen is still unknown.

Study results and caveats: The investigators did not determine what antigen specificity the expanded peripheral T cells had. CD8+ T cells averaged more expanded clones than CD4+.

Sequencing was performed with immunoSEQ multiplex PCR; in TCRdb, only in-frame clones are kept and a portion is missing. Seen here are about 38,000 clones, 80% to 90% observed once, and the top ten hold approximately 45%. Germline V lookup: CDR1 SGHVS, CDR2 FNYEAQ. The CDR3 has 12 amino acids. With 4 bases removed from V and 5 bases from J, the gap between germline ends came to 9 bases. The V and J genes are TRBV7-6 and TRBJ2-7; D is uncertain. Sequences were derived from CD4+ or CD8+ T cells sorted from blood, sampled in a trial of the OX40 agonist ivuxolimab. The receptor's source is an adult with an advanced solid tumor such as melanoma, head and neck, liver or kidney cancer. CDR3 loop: CASSSQLNEQYF. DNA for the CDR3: TGTGCCAGCAGCTCCCAGCTCAACGAGCAGTACTTC.